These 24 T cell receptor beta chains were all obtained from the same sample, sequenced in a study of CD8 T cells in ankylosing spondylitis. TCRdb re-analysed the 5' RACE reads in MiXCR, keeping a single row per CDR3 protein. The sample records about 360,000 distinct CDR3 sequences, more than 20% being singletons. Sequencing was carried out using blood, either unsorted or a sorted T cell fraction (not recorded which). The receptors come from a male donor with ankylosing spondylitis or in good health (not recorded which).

CDR3 sequence: CASSPQEPGGNEQFF. The CDR3 DNA is TGTGCCAGCAGCCCCCAGGAGCCGGGGGGGAATGAGCAGTTCTTC. The chain employs TRBV5-4 and TRBJ2-1; TRBD2 matches at 8 bases. Germline V CDR1 and CDR2: SGHNT, YYREEE (reference sequence). J lost 7 bases, V lost 4 bases, and 10 bases had no gene match. This CDR3 comprises 15 residues.

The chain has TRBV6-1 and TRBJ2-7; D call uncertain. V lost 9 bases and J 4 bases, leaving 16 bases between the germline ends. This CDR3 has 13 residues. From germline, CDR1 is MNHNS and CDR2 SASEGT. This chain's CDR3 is CASAAGNTYEQYF. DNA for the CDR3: TGTGCCAGTGCGGCAGGTAACACTTACGAGCAGTACTTC.

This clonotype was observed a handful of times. In DNA form, the CDR3 reads TGCGCCAGCAGCCAAGTACTAGCGGGAGGAACAGATACGCAGTATTTT. Translated: CASSQVLAGGTDTQYF. The chain couples TRBV4-1 to TRBJ2-3; 12 bases are a match to TRBD2. The germline V gene has CDR1 MGHRA and CDR2 YSYEKL. The CDR3 length is 16 residues. The ends lost 1 base at V and 3 bases at J; junction bases unmatched: 2.

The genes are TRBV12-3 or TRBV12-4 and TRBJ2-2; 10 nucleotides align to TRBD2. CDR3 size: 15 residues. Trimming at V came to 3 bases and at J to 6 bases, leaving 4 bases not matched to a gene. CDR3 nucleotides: TGTGCCAGCAGTTTGATAGCGGGGGGTGCCGGGGAGCTGTTTTTT. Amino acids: CASSLIAGGAGELFF.

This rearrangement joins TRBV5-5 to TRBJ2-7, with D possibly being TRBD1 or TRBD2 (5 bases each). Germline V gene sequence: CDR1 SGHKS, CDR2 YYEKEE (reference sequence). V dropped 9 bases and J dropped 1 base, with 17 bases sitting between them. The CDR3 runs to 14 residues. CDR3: CAIGPGTDSYEQYF. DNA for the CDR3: TGTGCCATCGGCCCTGGGACGGATTCCTACGAGCAGTACTTC.

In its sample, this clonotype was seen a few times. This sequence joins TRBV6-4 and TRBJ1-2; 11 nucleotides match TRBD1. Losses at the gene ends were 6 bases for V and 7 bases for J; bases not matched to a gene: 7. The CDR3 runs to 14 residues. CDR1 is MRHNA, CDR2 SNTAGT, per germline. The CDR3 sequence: CASRRSGTGGGYTF. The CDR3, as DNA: TGTGCCAGCAGGCGATCCGGGACAGGGGGTGGCTACACCTTC.

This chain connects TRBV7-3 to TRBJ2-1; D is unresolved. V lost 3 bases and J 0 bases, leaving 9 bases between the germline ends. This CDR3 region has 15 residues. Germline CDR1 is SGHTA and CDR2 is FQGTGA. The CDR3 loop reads CASSFGGPSYNEQFF. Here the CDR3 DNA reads TGTGCCAGCAGCTTCGGTGGGCCCTCCTACAATGAGCAGTTCTTC.

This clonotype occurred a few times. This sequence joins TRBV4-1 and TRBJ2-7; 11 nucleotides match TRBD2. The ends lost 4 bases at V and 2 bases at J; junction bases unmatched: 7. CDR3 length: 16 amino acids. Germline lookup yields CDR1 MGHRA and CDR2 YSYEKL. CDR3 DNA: TGCGCCAGCAGCCTAAGACTAGCGGGGACGACCTACGAGCAGTACTTC. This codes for CASSLRLAGTTYEQYF.

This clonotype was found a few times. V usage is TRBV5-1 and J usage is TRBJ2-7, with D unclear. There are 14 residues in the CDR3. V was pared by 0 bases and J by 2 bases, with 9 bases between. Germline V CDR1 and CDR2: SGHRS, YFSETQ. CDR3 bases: TGCGCCAGCAGCTTGGAAGGGTCTCCCTACGAGCAGTACTTC. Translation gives CASSLEGSPYEQYF.

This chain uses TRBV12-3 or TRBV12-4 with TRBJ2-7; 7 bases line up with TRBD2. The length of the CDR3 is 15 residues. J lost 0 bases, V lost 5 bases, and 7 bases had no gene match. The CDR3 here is CASSPRDYSSYEQYF. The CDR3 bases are TGTGCCAGCAGTCCCCGGGACTACAGCTCCTACGAGCAGTACTTC.

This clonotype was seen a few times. CDR3: CASSESQEPTTNEKLFF. For the CDR3, the DNA is TGTGCCAGCAGTGAATCGCAAGAGCCCACAACTAATGAAAAACTGTTTTTT. This sequence joins TRBV2 and TRBJ1-4, with D uncertain. CDR1 and CDR2 from the germline V gene are SNHLY and FYNNEI. V lost 2 bases and J 0 bases, leaving 13 bases between the germline ends. The CDR3 is 17 residues long.

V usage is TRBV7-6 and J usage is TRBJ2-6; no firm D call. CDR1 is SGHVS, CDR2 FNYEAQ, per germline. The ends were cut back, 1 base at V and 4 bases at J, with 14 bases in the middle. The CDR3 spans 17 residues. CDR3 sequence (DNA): TGTGCCAGCAGCTTAGTTTTGCAGGCTCCCGGGGCCAACGTCCTGACTTTC. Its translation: CASSLVLQAPGANVLTF.

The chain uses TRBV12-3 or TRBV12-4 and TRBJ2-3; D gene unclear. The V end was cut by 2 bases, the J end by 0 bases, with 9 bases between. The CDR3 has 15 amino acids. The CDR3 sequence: CASSLTEASTDTQYF. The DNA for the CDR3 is TGTGCCAGCAGTTTAACAGAAGCTAGCACAGATACGCAGTATTTT.

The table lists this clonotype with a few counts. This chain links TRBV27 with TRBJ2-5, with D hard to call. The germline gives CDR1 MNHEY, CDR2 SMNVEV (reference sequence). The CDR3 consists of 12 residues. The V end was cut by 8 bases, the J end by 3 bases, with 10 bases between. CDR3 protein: CASHGEEETQYF. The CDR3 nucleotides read TGTGCCAGCCACGGTGAGGAAGAGACCCAGTACTTC.

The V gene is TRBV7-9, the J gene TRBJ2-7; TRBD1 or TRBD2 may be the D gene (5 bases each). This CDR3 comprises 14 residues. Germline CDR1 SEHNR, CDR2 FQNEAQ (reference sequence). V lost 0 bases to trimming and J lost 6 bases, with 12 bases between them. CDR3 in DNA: TGTGCCAGCAGCTTAGCGTATGGGACCCCCGAGCAGTACTTC. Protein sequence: CASSLAYGTPEQYF.

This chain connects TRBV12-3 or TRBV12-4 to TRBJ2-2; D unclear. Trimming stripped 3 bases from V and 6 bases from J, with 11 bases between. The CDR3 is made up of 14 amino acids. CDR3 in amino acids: CASSFSGRSGELFF. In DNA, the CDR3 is TGTGCCAGCAGTTTCAGTGGCCGGTCCGGGGAGCTGTTTTTT.

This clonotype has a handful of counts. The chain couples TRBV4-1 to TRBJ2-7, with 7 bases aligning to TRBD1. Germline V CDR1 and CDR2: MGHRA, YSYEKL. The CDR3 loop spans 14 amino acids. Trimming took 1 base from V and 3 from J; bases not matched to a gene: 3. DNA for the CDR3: TGCGCCAGCAGCCAAGTGGGACAGATCTACGAGCAGTACTTC. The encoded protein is CASSQVGQIYEQYF.

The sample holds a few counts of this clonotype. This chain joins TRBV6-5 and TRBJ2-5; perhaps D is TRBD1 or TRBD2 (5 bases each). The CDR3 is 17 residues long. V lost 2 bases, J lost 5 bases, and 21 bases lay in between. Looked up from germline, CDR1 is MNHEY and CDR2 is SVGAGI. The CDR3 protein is CASSYIAGTVKRETQYF. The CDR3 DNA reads TGTGCCAGCAGTTACATAGCCGGGACCGTCAAAAGGGAGACCCAGTACTTC.

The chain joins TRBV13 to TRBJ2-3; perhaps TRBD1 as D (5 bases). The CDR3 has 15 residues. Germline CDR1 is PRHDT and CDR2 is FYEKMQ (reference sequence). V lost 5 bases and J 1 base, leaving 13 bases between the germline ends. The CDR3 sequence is CASSRDSQGTDTQYF. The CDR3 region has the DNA TGTGCCAGCAGCCGAGACAGTCAGGGCACAGATACGCAGTATTTT.

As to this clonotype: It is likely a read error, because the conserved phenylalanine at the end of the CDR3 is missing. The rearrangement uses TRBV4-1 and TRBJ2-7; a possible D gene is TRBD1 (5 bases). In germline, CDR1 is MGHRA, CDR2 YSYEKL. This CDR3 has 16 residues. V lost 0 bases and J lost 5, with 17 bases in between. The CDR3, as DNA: TGCGCCAGCAGCCAAGAAAAACAGGCCGACGGGCACGAGCAGTACTTA. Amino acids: CASSQEKQADGHEQYL.

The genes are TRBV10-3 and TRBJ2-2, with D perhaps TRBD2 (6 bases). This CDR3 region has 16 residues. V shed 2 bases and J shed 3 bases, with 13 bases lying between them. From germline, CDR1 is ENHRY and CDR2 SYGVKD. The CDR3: CAISEPGTPYTGELFF. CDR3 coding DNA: TGTGCCATCAGTGAGCCCGGGACTCCCTACACCGGGGAGCTGTTTTTT.

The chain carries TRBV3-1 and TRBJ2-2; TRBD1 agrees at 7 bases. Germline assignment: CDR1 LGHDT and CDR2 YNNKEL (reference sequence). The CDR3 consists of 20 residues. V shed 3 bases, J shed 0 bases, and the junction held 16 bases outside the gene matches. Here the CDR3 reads CASSHVVGGSAAPNTGELFF. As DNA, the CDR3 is TGTGCCAGCAGCCATGTTGTAGGGGGCTCGGCTGCACCGAACACCGGGGAGCTGTTTTTT.

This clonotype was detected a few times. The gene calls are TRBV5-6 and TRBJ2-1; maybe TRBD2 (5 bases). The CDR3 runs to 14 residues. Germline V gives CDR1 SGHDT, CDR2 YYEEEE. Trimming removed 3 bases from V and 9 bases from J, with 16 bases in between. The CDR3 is CASSSAELVSEQFF. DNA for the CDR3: TGTGCCAGCAGCTCCGCCGAACTAGTTAGTGAGCAGTTCTTC.

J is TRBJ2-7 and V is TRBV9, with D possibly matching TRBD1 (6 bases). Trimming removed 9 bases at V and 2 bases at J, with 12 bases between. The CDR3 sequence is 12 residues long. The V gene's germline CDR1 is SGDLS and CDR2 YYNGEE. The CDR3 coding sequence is TGTGCCAAAAGGACAGAGGCCTACGAGCAGTACTTC. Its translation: CAKRTEAYEQYF. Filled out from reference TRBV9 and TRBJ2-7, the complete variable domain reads DSGVTQTPKHLITATGQRVTLRCSPRSGDLSVYWYQQSLDQGLQFLIQYYNGEERAKGNILERFSAQQFPDLHSELNLSSLELGDSALYFCAKRTEAYEQYFGPGTRLTVT.